The 16 T cell receptor beta chains below were found in one sample sequenced in a study of T cell responses to AZD1222 COVID-19 vaccine. Method: immunoSEQ multiplex PCR; TCRdb's copy keeps in-frame clones and lacks some. This table has tens of thousands of clones, about 88% appearing once. The sequenced sample was peripheral blood, obtained 28 days after the second AZD1222 dose. The origin of the receptors is an adult who received the AZD1222 COVID-19 vaccine.

V and J are TRBV7-2 and TRBJ2-1; 8 bases are a match to TRBD2. Germline CDR1 is SGHTA and CDR2 is FQGNSA. This CDR3 is 15 amino acids long. Germline trimming cut 1 base from V and 9 bases from J; bases unmatched to any gene: 8. The CDR3 DNA is TGTGCCAGCAGCTTAGTTGCTGCGGGAGGTAGTGAGCAGTTCTTC. It specifies CASSLVAAGGSEQFF.

The chain links TRBV3-1 (or the pseudogene TRBV3-2) to TRBJ2-5, with 7 bases lining up with TRBD1. CDR3 size: 15 residues. Germline V gene data show CDR1 as LGHDT and CDR2 as YNNKEL (reference sequence). The J segment lost 2 bases and the V segment lost 4 bases, leaving 7 bases of the junction unmatched. DNA for the CDR3: TGTGCCAGCAGCCCACCGGGACAGAGTCAAGAGACCCAGTACTTC. Amino acids: CASSPPGQSQETQYF.

The V and J genes are TRBV7-3 and TRBJ1-1; D is possibly TRBD1 (5 bases). Germline CDR1 is SGHTA and CDR2 is FQGTGA. This CDR3 has 12 residues. Trimming pared 2 bases from V and 8 bases from J, leaving 9 bases between. Here the CDR3 reads CASSLPGGEAFF. DNA of the CDR3: TGTGCCAGCAGCTTACCGGGGGGAGAAGCTTTCTTT.

V gene TRBV3-1 (or the pseudogene TRBV3-2) combines with J gene TRBJ2-1, with TRBD1 identical over 7 bases. Germline-derived CDR1 and CDR2 are LGHDT and YNNKEL (reference sequence). This CDR3 spans 17 amino acids. J lost 4 bases, V lost 1 base, and 10 bases had no gene match. CDR3 loop: CASSQVGRGQRYNEQFF. The CDR3 nucleotides are TGTGCCAGCAGCCAAGTGGGTAGGGGACAGAGATACAATGAGCAGTTCTTC.

This chain uses TRBV11-2 with TRBJ2-3; 10 nucleotides align to TRBD2. Germline loops: CDR1 SGHAT, CDR2 FQNNGV. CDR3 size: 16 residues. The ends lost 0 bases at V and 8 bases at J; junction bases unmatched: 8. CDR3 protein: CASSLDREREGGTQYF. CDR3 DNA sequence: TGTGCCAGCAGCTTAGATCGAGAGCGGGAGGGAGGTACGCAGTATTTT.

This clone turned up a few times. V is TRBV5-8 and J is TRBJ1-2; no clear D gene. The V and J ends lost 0 bases and 9 bases respectively, with 9 bases between them. CDR3 length equals 12 residues. Germline V gene lookup returns CDR1 SGHTS and CDR2 YDEGEE. Here the CDR3 reads CASSLGAGRYTF. The CDR3 DNA is TGTGCCAGCAGCTTGGGTGCAGGACGCTACACCTTC.

This chain connects TRBV28 to TRBJ2-7; TRBD2 matches at 7 bases. Germline-derived CDR1 and CDR2 are MDHEN and SYDVKM. Trimming removed 2 bases from V and 10 bases from J; junction bases left unmatched: 5. The CDR3 runs 12 residues. CDR3 sequence (DNA): TGTGCCAGCAGTTTAAGACTAGCAGCACAGTACTTC. Translating gives CASSLRLAAQYF. Complete variable domain (other parts from reference TRBV28 and TRBJ2-7): DVKVTQSSRYLVKRTGEKVFLECVQDMDHENMFWYRQDPGLGLRLIYFSYDVKMKEKGDIPEGYSVSREKKERFSLILESASTNQTSMYLCASSLRLAAQYFGPGTRLTVT.

The chain combines TRBV7-9 with TRBJ2-7; D might be TRBD1 (5 bases). The CDR3 covers 13 residues. CDR1 and CDR2 (germline): SEHNR, FQNEAQ (reference sequence). With 3 bases removed from V and 2 bases from J, the gap between germline ends came to 8 bases. DNA for the CDR3: TGTGCCAGCAGCTTCCAGGGAACCTACGAGCAGTACTTC. Protein product: CASSFQGTYEQYF.

V gene TRBV6-5 combines with J gene TRBJ1-2; D not resolved. CDR1 and CDR2 from the germline V gene are MNHEY and SVGAGI. The CDR3 runs 14 residues. Trimming cost V 0 bases and J 5 bases, with 10 bases left between them. CDR3 residues: CASSYSSRGYGYTF. The CDR3 DNA is TGTGCCAGCAGTTACTCGAGTAGAGGGTATGGCTACACCTTC.

V and J are TRBV29-1 and TRBJ2-1; 8 bases line up with TRBD1. Germline V gene sequence: CDR1 SQVTM, CDR2 ANQGSEA. Unmatched junction bases numbered 5, after V lost 3 bases and J lost 4 bases. The CDR3 contains 14 residues. Written as DNA, the CDR3 is TGCAGCGTTGAGTTTGACAGGGGTTACAATGAGCAGTTCTTC. The encoded protein is CSVEFDRGYNEQFF.

About this clone: The junction departs from the called germline gene at one end, perhaps through a read error. J is TRBJ2-1 and V is TRBV7-6; maybe TRBD2 (5 bases). Germline CDR1 SGHVS, CDR2 FNYEAQ. The CDR3 is 16 amino acids. The CDR3 region is CASSSAEGSPYNKQFF. CDR3 nucleotide sequence: TGTGCCAGCAGCAGTGCAGAGGGCTCGCCGTACAATAAGCAGTTCTTC.

This chain uses TRBV5-1 with TRBJ2-5, with 8 bases that match TRBD2. CDR1 and CDR2 (germline): SGHRS, YFSETQ. CDR3 length: 15 amino acids. Germline trimming cut 5 bases from V and 5 bases from J; bases unmatched to any gene: 11. The CDR3 sequence is CASSTGNSGGETQYF. DNA of the CDR3: TGCGCCAGCAGTACAGGGAATTCGGGAGGGGAGACCCAGTACTTC. Supplemented by reference TRBV5-1 and TRBJ2-5, the full variable domain reads KAGVTQTPRYLIKTRGQQVTLSCSPISGHRSVSWYQQTPGQGLQFLFEYFSETQRNKGNFPGRFSGRQFSNSRSEMNVSTLELGDSALYLCASSTGNSGGETQYFGPGTRLLVL.

The chain couples TRBV2 to TRBJ2-2, with D perhaps TRBD1 or TRBD2 (5 bases each). Between the trimmed V and J ends, which lost 5 bases and 5 bases, there was a span of 15 bases. Germline V gene sequence: CDR1 SNHLY, CDR2 FYNNEI. The length of the CDR3 is 15 residues. This chain's CDR3 is CASSLSTADTGELFF. CDR3 in DNA: TGTGCCAGCAGTCTTTCGACAGCGGATACCGGGGAGCTGTTTTTT.

This sequence joins TRBV19 and TRBJ2-2; D is ambiguous. The CDR3 length is 13 residues. Germline V lookup: CDR1 LNHDA, CDR2 SQIVND (reference sequence). Trimming took off 4 bases at V and 8 bases at J, with 11 bases between the two ends. The CDR3, as DNA: TGTGCCAGTAGTACCTTAGCATCAGGGGAGCTGTTTTTT. Translated: CASSTLASGELFF.

This chain joins TRBV6-2 or TRBV6-3 and TRBJ1-5, with 8 bases fitting TRBD1. The CDR3 has 15 amino acids. J gave up 6 bases and V 4 bases, and 8 bases lay outside the gene matches. Germline values: CDR1 MNHEY, CDR2 SVGEGT. The CDR3 region has the DNA TGTGCCAGCAGTTCACCAACAGGGGGAACTCAGCCCCAGCATTTT. It is translated as CASSSPTGGTQPQHF.

The chain carries TRBV5-6 and TRBJ2-5; no reliable D call. CDR3 length equals 12 residues. The germline gives CDR1 SGHDT, CDR2 YYEEEE. The germline V and J ends were trimmed by 0 bases and 8 bases, with 8 bases remaining between them. The CDR3 here is CASSLAGLTQYF. The CDR3 nucleotides read TGTGCCAGCAGCTTGGCGGGCCTTACCCAGTACTTC.